A single T cell receptor (beta chain) is shown here with its context. This sample was included in a study of blood T cell repertoires in COVID-19. About the research overall: The cDNA or gDNA used as material had been derived from T cells, B-cell-depleted T cells, or PBMCs.

TCRdb's copy holds only in-frame clones and misses some; the assay was immunoSEQ multiplex PCR. The sample holds under 150,000 clones; 79% are singletons and the top ten take roughly 3.6%. The CDR3 covers 14 residues. In germline, CDR1 is LNHDA, CDR2 SQIVND (reference sequence). V gave up 4 bases and J gave up 6 bases, with 12 bases separating them. The V call is TRBV19, the J call TRBJ2-2; possibly TRBD2 for D (6 bases). This receptor was taken from a man in his sixties with acute or convalescent COVID-19. Sequenced sample: peripheral blood. The CDR3, as DNA: TGTGCCAGTAGTACCCGGGACTGGGCCGGGGAGCTGTTTTTT. Amino acid sequence: CASSTRDWAGELFF. Supplemented by reference TRBV19 and TRBJ2-2, the full variable domain reads DGGITQSPKYLFRKEGQNVTLSCEQNLNHDAMYWYRQDPGQGLRLIYYSQIVNDFQKGDIAEGYSVSREKKESFPLTVTSAQKNPTAFYLCASSTRDWAGELFFGEGSRLTVL.